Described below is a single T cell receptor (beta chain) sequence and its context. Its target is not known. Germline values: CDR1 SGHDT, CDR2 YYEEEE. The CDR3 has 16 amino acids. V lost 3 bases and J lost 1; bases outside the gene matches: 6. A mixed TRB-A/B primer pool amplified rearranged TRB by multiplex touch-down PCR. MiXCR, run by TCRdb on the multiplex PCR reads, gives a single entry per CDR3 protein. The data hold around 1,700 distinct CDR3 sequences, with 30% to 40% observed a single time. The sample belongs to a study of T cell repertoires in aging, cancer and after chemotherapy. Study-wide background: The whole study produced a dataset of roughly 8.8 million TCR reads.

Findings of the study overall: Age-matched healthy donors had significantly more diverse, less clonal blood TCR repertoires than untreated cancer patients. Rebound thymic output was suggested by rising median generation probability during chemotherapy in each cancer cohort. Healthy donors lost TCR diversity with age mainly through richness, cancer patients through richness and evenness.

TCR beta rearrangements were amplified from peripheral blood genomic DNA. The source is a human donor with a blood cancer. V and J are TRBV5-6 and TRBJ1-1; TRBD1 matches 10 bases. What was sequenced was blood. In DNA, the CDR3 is TGTGCCAGCAGCTCCGACAGGGGGCACGGGAACACTGAAGCTTTCTTT. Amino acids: CASSSDRGHGNTEAFF.